This TCR beta chain came from a study of cytomegalovirus exposure and HLA in healthy donors. CDR1 is SGHRS, CDR2 YFSETQ, per germline. V shed 7 bases, J shed 0 bases, and the junction held 5 bases outside the gene matches. The CDR3 runs to 15 residues. The study ran its PCR with 60 Vbeta and 13 Jbeta primers. TCRdb's table, derived via immunoSEQ multiplex PCR, lists solely in-frame clones and lacks some. Of a few hundred thousand clones listed, 85% to 95% are singletons. Sequencing was carried out using PBMCs. The sequence was collected from a girl aged 2-15 years in good health and CMV-seronegative. V is TRBV5-1 and J is TRBJ2-1; TRBD2 matches 9 bases. The CDR3: CASSFSGSSYNEQFF. The CDR3 nucleotides are TGCGCCAGCTCCTTTAGCGGGAGCTCCTACAATGAGCAGTTCTTC.